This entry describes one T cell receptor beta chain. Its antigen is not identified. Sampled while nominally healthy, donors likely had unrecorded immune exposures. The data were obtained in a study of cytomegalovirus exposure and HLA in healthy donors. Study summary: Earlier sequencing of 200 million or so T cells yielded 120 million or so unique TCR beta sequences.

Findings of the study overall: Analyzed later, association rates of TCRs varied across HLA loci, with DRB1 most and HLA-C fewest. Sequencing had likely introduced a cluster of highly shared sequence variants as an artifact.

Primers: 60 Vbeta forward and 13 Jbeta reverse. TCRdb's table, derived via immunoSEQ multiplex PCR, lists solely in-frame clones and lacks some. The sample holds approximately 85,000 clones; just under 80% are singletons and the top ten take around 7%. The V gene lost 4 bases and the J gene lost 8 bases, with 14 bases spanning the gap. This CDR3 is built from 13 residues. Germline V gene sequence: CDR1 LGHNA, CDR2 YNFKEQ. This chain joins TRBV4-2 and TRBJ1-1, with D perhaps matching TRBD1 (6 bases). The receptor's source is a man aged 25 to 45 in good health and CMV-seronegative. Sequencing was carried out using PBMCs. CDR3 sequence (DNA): TGTGCCAGCAGCCCCCGGACAGACGAAGAAGCTTTCTTT. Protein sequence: CASSPRTDEEAFF.